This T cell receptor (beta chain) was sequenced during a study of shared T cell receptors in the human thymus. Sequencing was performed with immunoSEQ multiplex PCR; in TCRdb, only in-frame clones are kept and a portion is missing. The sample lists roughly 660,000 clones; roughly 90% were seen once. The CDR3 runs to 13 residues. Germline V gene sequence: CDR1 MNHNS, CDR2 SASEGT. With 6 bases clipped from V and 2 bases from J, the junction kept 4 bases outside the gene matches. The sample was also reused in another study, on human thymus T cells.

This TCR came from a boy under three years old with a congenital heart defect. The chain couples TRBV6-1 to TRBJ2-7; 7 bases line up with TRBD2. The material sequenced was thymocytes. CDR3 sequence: CASSTAGAYEQYF. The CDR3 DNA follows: TGTGCCAGCAGCACCGCGGGAGCCTACGAGCAGTACTTC.